What follows is one T cell receptor (beta chain) and its context. This sample stems from a study of blood T cell repertoires in COVID-19. In the study overall: COVID-19 samples, acute and convalescent, were from the United States, Italy and Spain.

Method: immunoSEQ multiplex PCR; TCRdb's copy keeps in-frame clones and lacks some. The sample consists of 200,000 to 250,000 clones, roughly 84% of them appearing once. The sample comprised peripheral blood. The clonotype was recovered from a man between 40 and 49 years old with acute or convalescent COVID-19.

CDR3 in DNA: TGTGCCAGCAGCTTAGAACAGAACACTGAAGCTTTCTTT. It specifies CASSLEQNTEAFF. The V and J genes are TRBV7-6 and TRBJ1-1, with D unresolved. V was pared by 1 base and J by 1 base, with 4 bases between. This CDR3 contains 13 residues. Germline V CDR1 and CDR2: SGHVS, FNYEAQ.